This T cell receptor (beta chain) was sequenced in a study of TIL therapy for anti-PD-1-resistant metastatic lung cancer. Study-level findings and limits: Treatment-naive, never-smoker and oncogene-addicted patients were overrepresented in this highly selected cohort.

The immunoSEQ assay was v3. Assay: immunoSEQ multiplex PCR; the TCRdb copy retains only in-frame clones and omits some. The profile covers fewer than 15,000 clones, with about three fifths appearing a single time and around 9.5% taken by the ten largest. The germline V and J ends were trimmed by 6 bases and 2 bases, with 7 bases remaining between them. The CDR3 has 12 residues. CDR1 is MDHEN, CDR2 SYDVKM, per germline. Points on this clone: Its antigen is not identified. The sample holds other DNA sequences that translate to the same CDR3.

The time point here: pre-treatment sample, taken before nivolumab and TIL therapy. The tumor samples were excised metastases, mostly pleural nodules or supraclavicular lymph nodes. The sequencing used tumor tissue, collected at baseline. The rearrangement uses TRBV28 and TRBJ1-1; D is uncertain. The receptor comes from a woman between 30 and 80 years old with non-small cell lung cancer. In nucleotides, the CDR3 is TGTGCCAGCAGCCTTTCAAACACTGAAGCTTTCTTT. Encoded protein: CASSLSNTEAFF.